This T cell receptor beta chain was documented in a study of T cell repertoires in cytomegalovirus infection (dated by TCRdb to about 2019). Looking at the study overall: Peptide stimulations targeted recently identified HLA-C-restricted CMV epitopes, whose presentation resists viral immunomodulation, together with well-studied HLA-B-restricted epitopes. The HLA type of each donor mattered for the analysis, because public TCR beta signatures pointed to carriage of CMV infection along with the matching HLA type.

Between the V and J ends, shortened by 5 bases and 0 bases respectively, the junction contains 8 bases. The CDR3, cysteine through phenylalanine, is 14 amino acids long. This entry keeps only the CDR3 DNA: 42 bases, framed from base 1. Sequences SGHTA (CDR1) and FQGNSA (CDR2) are obtained from the germline V gene. Sequencing used an Illumina HiSeq 1500. TCRdb reprocessed the public reads (quality trimming at Q25 with fastp, clone calling with MiXCR) and kept in-frame beta chains. Every CDR3 protein is listed once, alongside the most common genes and DNA of its rows. This sample comprises about 470,000 distinct CDR3 sequences, more than 40% of them detected only once. The ten largest clones represent about 41% of the sample. Results the study describes overall, beyond this receptor: Carriers of CMV infection plus the relevant HLA type were discriminated by the cumulative frequency of public TCR beta family members in the study cohort and in an independent roughly 320-donor cohort. The ex vivo response was dominated by HLA-C-restricted CMV-specific TCR beta clonotypes, and the single most frequent clonotype in two of eight donors was supplied by these HLA-C-restricted clonotypes.

Comments on this clonotype: It lacks a known antigen. Per-nucleotide qualities are absent, and no much larger clonotype sits a single base away.

In light of the paper, this sample's treatment or condition label describes: in vitro stimulation with specific CMV peptide epitopes to enrich CMV-specific T cells. The chain links TRBV7-2 with TRBJ2-4, with the D segment identity uncertain. This clonotype originated in a human donor in good health (CMV status not recorded). Some clones in this sample may be carry-over from other donors' samples. The input for sequencing was cultured PBMCs, taken from culture after CMV antigen stimulation. DNA sequence: TGTGCCAGCAGCCCTAACTTAGCCAAAAACATTCAGTACTTC. Its coded protein is CASSPNLAKNIQYF.